These 2 T cell receptor beta chains were sequenced from one sample in a study of blood T cell repertoires in COVID-19. Produced via immunoSEQ multiplex PCR; TCRdb's table is partial and in-frame only. The top ten hold approximately 13% of the sample, which has some 160,000 clones, around 75% seen once. The specimen was peripheral blood. All receptors come from a woman older than 75 with acute or convalescent COVID-19.

The chain carries TRBV3-1 (or the pseudogene TRBV3-2) and TRBJ1-2; D not certain. Germline loops: CDR1 LGHDT, CDR2 YNNKEL (reference sequence). The V and J ends lost 4 bases and 2 bases respectively, with 8 bases between them. CDR3 length: 13 amino acids. CDR3 protein: CASSRTGNYGYTF. The CDR3, as DNA: TGTGCCAGCAGCCGCACGGGGAACTATGGCTACACCTTC.

The chain combines TRBV23-1 with TRBJ2-5; 8 bases match TRBD2. TRBV23-1 is identified as an open reading frame with a role that is uncertain. Germline trimming cut 8 bases from V and 1 base from J; bases unmatched to any gene: 6. CDR3 length equals 14 residues. In nucleotides, the CDR3 is TGCGCCAGCTCTAGCGGGCGGCCCCAAGAGACCCAGTACTTC. Residues: CASSSGRPQETQYF.